These 15 T cell receptor beta chains were sequenced from one sample in a study of early stage breast cancer tumors. Method: immunoSEQ multiplex PCR; TCRdb's copy keeps in-frame clones and lacks some. The sample has 45,000 to 50,000 clones; 83% are singletons. The sequencing sample was made of blood. The receptors originated from a person aged 50-59 years with breast cancer.

This clone came up a few times. The gene calls are TRBV4-2 and TRBJ2-7, with 10 nucleotides matching TRBD2. CDR3 size: 16 residues. Germline V gene data show CDR1 as LGHNA and CDR2 as YNFKEQ. V shed 1 base and J 4 bases; nucleotides not matched to a gene: 7. Written as DNA, the CDR3 is TGTGCCAGCAGCCAAGGGCATCGACTAGCGGGTTACGAGCAGTACTTC. As protein: CASSQGHRLAGYEQYF.

The rearrangement uses TRBV18 and TRBJ1-6; weak D call: TRBD1 (5 bases). Trimming shortened V by 4 bases and J by 8 bases, and 9 bases separated the two germline ends. CDR1 and CDR2 from the germline V gene are KGHSH and LQKENI. The CDR3 spans 13 residues. CDR3 residues: CASSRGRDSPLHF. Written as DNA, the CDR3 is TGTGCCAGCTCACGGGGACGGGATTCACCCCTCCACTTT.

V gene TRBV6-1 combines with J gene TRBJ2-3; a weak D match, TRBD1 (6 bases). Deletions cut 1 base from V and 3 bases from J, with 8 bases between. Germline V gives CDR1 MNHNS, CDR2 SASEGT. The CDR3 contains 14 residues. As DNA, the CDR3 is TGTGCCAGCAGTGAAGGGGGGCAGACAGATACGCAGTATTTT. Translating gives CASSEGGQTDTQYF.

This sequence joins TRBV4-2 and TRBJ1-1; a weak D match, TRBD1 (5 bases). V lost 1 base, J lost 3 bases, and 18 bases lay in between. CDR3 length equals 17 residues. In germline, CDR1 is LGHNA, CDR2 YNFKEQ. CDR3 coding DNA: TGTGCCAGCAGCCAAGGTTTATCGGCAGGGTCTTACACTGAAGCTTTCTTT. This translates into CASSQGLSAGSYTEAFF.

The V and J genes are TRBV9 and TRBJ2-7; D remains unclear. Germline CDR1 and CDR2: SGDLS and YYNGEE. Trimming removed 2 bases at V and 2 bases at J, with 14 bases between. This CDR3 has 15 amino acids. The CDR3: CASSVDPSPAYEQYF. CDR3 DNA sequence: TGTGCCAGCAGCGTTGATCCATCCCCCGCCTACGAGCAGTACTTC.

J is TRBJ1-1 and V is TRBV28; 8 bases are shared with TRBD1. The J segment lost 4 bases and the V segment lost 5 bases, leaving 9 bases of the junction unmatched. The CDR3 totals 15 residues. CDR1 and CDR2 from the germline V gene are MDHEN and SYDVKM. The CDR3 here is CASSPHGTGTTEAFF. The CDR3 nucleotides read TGTGCCAGCAGTCCCCATGGGACAGGAACCACTGAAGCTTTCTTT.

This sequence joins TRBV28 and TRBJ1-6; D uncertain. Trimming left V 6 bases short and J 7 bases short, with 13 bases between. The CDR3 has 14 residues. Germline V gives CDR1 MDHEN, CDR2 SYDVKM. CDR3 DNA sequence: TGTGCCAGCAGCCCAGGCGGATACAATTCACCCCTCCACTTT. It translates to CASSPGGYNSPLHF.

V usage is TRBV5-1 and J usage is TRBJ2-7; TRBD2 matches at 7 bases. The junction had 8 bases not matched to a gene; V was cut back by 5 bases and J by 6 bases. CDR1 is SGHRS and CDR2 is YFSETQ in the germline V gene. The CDR3 spans 13 residues. CDR3 protein: CASSRIGGVEQYF. CDR3 in DNA: TGCGCCAGCAGTCGTATTGGGGGGGTCGAGCAGTACTTC. Using reference TRBV5-1 and TRBJ2-7 for the parts outside the CDR3, the full variable domain is KAGVTQTPRYLIKTRGQQVTLSCSPISGHRSVSWYQQTPGQGLQFLFEYFSETQRNKGNFPGRFSGRQFSNSRSEMNVSTLELGDSALYLCASSRIGGVEQYFGPGTRLTVT.

V usage is TRBV4-2 and J usage is TRBJ2-1; perhaps TRBD1 as D (5 bases). Germline loops: CDR1 LGHNA, CDR2 YNFKEQ. The CDR3 covers 15 residues. V lost 0 bases and J lost 4, with 10 bases in between. CDR3 sequence: CASSQEWGDYNEQFF. The CDR3 bases are TGTGCCAGCAGCCAAGAATGGGGCGATTACAATGAGCAGTTCTTC.

This clone has a single count. The chain links TRBV19 to TRBJ2-5; D call uncertain. The CDR3 covers 14 residues. Trimming shortened V by 3 bases and J by 4 bases, and 12 bases separated the two germline ends. Looked up from germline, CDR1 is LNHDA and CDR2 is SQIVND (reference sequence). The CDR3 region is CASSITQTRETQYF. For the CDR3, the DNA is TGTGCCAGTAGTATTACCCAAACCCGAGAGACCCAGTACTTC.

This clone occurred once. The chain employs TRBV5-1 and TRBJ1-2, with D perhaps matching TRBD1 (5 bases). V was cut by 1 base and J by 8 bases, with 12 bases left in between. Germline CDR1 reads SGHRS; CDR2 reads YFSETQ. The CDR3 is made up of 13 amino acids. The CDR3 sequence: CASSLRGSGGYTF. For the CDR3, the DNA is TGCGCCAGCAGCTTGAGGGGTTCGGGAGGCTACACCTTC.

The rearrangement joins TRBV6-6 to TRBJ1-2, with D maybe TRBD1 (6 bases). CDR3 length: 16 amino acids. V lost 2 bases and J 5 bases, leaving 18 bases between the germline ends. Germline lookup yields CDR1 MNHNY and CDR2 SVGAGI (reference sequence). CDR3 nucleotides: TGTGCCAGCAGTTACCGAGCAGGGGAGAACTATTATGGCTACACCTTC. Protein: CASSYRAGENYYGYTF.

The chain joins TRBV21-1 to TRBJ2-1; the D segment call TRBD1 is taken from the table without a DNA check. TRBV21-1 is a known pseudogene. CDR3 length equals 20 residues. The CDR3 loop is CASSKKVGTGPELSYNEQFF. For the CDR3, the DNA is TGTGCCAGCAGCAAAAAAGTGGGAACAGGTCCCGAATTATCCTACAATGAGCAGTTCTTC.

This clone turned up a few times. The chain recombines TRBV14 with TRBJ1-2; 8 bases fit TRBD1. Germline V lookup: CDR1 SGHDN, CDR2 FVKESK. V lost 0 bases and J lost 0; bases outside the gene matches: 6. This CDR3 is 17 amino acids long. CDR3 amino acids: CASSQDRGLLSNYGYTF. The CDR3, as DNA: TGTGCCAGCAGCCAAGACAGGGGGCTCCTATCTAACTATGGCTACACCTTC.

The chain employs TRBV5-1 and TRBJ2-2, with TRBD2 identical over 8 bases. V gave up 0 bases and J gave up 5 bases; unmatched junction bases: 6. Germline V gene data show CDR1 as SGHRS and CDR2 as YFSETQ. The CDR3 sequence is 16 residues long. CDR3 in amino acids: CASSLGSGGATGELFF. For the CDR3, the DNA is TGCGCCAGCAGCTTGGGGAGCGGGGGAGCGACCGGGGAGCTGTTTTTT.